The 8 T cell receptor beta chains in this list originate from one sample, sequenced in a study of cytomegalovirus exposure and HLA in healthy donors. Use of 60 Vbeta and 13 Jbeta primers characterized the PCR. The protocol was immunoSEQ multiplex PCR, while the TCRdb copy is restricted to in-frame clones and leaves out a portion. The sample includes roughly 110,000 clones, 75% seen only once; the top ten take around 2.7%. The sequencing sample was made of PBMCs. Every receptor here comes from a male donor in good health and CMV-seropositive.

The rearrangement joins TRBV27 to TRBJ2-1, with TRBD2 as a possible D gene (6 bases). The CDR3 covers 17 residues. Between the trimmed V and J ends, which lost 2 bases and 14 bases, there was a span of 28 bases. Germline CDR1 is MNHEY and CDR2 is SMNVEV (reference sequence). CDR3 loop: CASSLSRTWDSASSKFF. CDR3 nucleotides: TGTGCCAGCAGTTTAAGTAGGACATGGGACTCGGCGTCTTCCAAGTTCTTC.

The gene calls are TRBV7-6 and TRBJ2-3, with D unclear. Trimming removed 1 base at V and 2 bases at J, with 4 bases between. The CDR3 runs to 13 residues. Germline CDR1 and CDR2: SGHVS and FNYEAQ. CDR3 bases: TGTGCCAGCAGCTTAGACTTCACAGATACGCAGTATTTT. Amino acid sequence: CASSLDFTDTQYF.

The chain combines TRBV14 with TRBJ2-7, with 8 positions matching TRBD1. CDR3 size: 16 residues. Germline V CDR1 and CDR2: SGHDN, FVKESK. The J segment lost 3 bases and the V segment lost 2 bases, leaving 9 bases of the junction unmatched. This CDR3 reads CASSQQRQGFFYEQYF. CDR3 bases: TGTGCCAGCAGCCAACAAAGACAGGGGTTTTTCTACGAGCAGTACTTC.

The chain uses TRBV7-9 and TRBJ2-1, with 9 nucleotides matching TRBD2. The trim removed 4 bases at V and 2 bases at J, leaving 6 bases unmatched. Per the germline V gene, CDR1 is SEHNR and CDR2 is FQNEAQ (reference sequence). CDR3 length equals 16 residues. For the CDR3, the DNA is TGTGCCAGCAGCTCCGCCCCTAGCGGGGCCTACAATGAGCAGTTCTTC. This codes for CASSSAPSGAYNEQFF.

The genes are TRBV28 and TRBJ2-5, with 9 positions matching TRBD1. The trim removed 7 bases at V and 2 bases at J, leaving 11 bases unmatched. This CDR3 contains 16 residues. Germline CDR1 reads MDHEN; CDR2 reads SYDVKM. This CDR3 is CASKKETGTGQETQYF. DNA for the CDR3: TGTGCCAGCAAAAAAGAGACCGGGACAGGGCAAGAGACCCAGTACTTC.

J is TRBJ2-1 and V is TRBV9; 8 positions agree with TRBD2. The V and J ends lost 3 bases and 1 base, in that order; junction bases with no gene match: 6. CDR1 and CDR2 (germline): SGDLS, YYNGEE. The length of the CDR3 is 16 residues. This CDR3 reads CASSGLGGVSYNEQFF. CDR3 nucleotides: TGTGCCAGCAGCGGACTCGGGGGGGTTTCCTACAATGAGCAGTTCTTC.

This chain connects TRBV14 to TRBJ2-7; TRBD1 aligns across 8 bases. CDR3 size: 14 residues. Germline V gives CDR1 SGHDN, CDR2 FVKESK. With 6 bases clipped from V and 2 bases from J, the junction kept 6 bases outside the gene matches. CDR3 protein: CASRETGDTYEQYF. CDR3 nucleotides: TGTGCCAGCAGGGAGACAGGGGACACCTACGAGCAGTACTTC.

This clone was seen a handful of times. The chain has TRBV5-1 and TRBJ1-4; 11 bases are a match to TRBD1. CDR3 length: 15 residues. The V gene's germline CDR1 is SGHRS and CDR2 YFSETQ. With 4 bases clipped from V and 5 bases from J, the junction kept 4 bases outside the gene matches. Written as DNA, the CDR3 is TGCGCCAGCAGCGGCGGACAGGGGGCGAATGAAAAACTGTTTTTT. Its protein product is CASSGGQGANEKLFF.